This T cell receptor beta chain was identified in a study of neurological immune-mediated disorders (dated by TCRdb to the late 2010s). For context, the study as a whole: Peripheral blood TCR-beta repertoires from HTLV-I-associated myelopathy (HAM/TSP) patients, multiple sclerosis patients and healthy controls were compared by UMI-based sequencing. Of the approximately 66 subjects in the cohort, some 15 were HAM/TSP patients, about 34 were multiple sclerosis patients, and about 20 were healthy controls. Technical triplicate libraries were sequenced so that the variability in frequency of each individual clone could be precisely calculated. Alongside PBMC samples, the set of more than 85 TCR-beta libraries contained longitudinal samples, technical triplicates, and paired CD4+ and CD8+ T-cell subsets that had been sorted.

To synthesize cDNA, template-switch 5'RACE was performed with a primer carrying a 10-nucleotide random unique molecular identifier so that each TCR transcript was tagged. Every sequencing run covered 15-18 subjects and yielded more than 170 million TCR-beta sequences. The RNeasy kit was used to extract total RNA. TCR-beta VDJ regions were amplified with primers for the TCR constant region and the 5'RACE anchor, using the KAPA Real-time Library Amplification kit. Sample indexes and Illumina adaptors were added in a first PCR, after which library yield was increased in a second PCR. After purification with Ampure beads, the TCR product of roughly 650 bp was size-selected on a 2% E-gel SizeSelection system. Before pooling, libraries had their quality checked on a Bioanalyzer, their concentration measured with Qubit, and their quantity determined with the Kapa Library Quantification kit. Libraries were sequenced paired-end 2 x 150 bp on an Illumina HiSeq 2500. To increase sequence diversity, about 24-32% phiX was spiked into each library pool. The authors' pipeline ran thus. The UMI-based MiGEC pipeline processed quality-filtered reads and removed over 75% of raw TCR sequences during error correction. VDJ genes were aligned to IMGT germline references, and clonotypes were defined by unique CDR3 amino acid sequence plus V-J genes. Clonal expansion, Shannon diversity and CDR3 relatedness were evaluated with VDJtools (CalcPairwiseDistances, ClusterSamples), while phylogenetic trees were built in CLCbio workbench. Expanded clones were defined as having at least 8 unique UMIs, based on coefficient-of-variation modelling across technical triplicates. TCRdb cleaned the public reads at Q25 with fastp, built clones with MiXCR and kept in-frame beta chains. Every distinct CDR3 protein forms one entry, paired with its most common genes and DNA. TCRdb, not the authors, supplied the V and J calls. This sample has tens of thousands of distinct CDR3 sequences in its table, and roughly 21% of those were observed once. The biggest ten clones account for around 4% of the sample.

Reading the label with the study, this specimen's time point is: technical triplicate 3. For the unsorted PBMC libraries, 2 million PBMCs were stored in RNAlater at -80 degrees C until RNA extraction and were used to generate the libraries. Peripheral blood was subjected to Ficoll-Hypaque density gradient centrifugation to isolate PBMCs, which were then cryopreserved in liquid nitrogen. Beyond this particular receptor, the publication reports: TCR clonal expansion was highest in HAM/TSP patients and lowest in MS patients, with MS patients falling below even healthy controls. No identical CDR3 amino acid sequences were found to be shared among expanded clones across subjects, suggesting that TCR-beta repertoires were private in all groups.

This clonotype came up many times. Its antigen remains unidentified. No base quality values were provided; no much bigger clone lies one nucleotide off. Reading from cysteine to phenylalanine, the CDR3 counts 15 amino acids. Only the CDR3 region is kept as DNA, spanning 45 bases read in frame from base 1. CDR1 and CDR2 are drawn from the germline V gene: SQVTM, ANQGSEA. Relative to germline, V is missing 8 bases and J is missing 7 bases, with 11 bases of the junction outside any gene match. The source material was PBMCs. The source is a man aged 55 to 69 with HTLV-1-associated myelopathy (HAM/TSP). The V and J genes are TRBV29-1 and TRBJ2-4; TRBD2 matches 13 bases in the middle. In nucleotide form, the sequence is TGCAGCATCAGGACTAGCGGGAGTGTTCGGAACATTCAGTACTTC. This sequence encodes CSIRTSGSVRNIQYF.